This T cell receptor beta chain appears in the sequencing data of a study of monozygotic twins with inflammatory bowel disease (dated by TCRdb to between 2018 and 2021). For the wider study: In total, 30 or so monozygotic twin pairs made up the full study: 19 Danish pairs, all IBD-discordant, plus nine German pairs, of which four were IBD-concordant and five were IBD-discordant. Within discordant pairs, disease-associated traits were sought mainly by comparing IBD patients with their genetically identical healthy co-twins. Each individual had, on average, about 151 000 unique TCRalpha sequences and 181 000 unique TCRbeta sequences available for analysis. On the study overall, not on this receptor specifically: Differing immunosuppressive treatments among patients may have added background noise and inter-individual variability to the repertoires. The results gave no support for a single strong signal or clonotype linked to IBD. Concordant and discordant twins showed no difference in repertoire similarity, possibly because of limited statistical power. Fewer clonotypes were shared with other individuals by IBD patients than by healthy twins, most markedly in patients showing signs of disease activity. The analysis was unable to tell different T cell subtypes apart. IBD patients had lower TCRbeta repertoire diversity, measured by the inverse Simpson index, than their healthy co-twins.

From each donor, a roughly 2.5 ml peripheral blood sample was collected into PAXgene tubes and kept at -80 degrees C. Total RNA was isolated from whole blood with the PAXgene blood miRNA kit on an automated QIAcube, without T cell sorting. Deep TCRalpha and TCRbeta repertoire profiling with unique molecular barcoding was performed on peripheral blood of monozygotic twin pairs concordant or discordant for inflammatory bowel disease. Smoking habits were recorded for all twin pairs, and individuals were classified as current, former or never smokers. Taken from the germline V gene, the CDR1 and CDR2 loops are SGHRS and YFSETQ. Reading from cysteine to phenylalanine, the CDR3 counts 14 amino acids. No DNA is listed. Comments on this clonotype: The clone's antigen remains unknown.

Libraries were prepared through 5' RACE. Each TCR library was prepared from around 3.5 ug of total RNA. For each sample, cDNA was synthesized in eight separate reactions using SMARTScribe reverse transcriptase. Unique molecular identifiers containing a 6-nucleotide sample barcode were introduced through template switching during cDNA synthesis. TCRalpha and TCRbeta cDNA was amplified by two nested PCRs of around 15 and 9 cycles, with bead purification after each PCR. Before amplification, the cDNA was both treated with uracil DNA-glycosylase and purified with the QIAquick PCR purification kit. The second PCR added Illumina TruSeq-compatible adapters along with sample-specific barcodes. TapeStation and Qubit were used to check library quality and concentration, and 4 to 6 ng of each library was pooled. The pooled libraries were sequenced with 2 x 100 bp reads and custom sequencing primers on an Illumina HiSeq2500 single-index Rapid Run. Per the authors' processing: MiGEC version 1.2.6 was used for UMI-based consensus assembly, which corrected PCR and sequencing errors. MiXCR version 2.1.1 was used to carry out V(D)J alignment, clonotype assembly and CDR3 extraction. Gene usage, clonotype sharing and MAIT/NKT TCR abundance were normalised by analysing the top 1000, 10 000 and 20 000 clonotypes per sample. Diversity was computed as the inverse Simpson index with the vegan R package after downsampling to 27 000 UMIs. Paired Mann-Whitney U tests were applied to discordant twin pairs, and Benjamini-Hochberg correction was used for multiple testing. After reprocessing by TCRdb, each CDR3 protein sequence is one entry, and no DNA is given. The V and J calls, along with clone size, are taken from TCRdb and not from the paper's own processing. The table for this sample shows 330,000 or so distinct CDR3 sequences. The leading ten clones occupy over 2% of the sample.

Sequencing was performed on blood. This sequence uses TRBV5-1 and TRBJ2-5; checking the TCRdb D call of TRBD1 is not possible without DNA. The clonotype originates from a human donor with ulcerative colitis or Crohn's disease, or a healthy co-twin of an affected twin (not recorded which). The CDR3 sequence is CASRNDRSQETQYF.